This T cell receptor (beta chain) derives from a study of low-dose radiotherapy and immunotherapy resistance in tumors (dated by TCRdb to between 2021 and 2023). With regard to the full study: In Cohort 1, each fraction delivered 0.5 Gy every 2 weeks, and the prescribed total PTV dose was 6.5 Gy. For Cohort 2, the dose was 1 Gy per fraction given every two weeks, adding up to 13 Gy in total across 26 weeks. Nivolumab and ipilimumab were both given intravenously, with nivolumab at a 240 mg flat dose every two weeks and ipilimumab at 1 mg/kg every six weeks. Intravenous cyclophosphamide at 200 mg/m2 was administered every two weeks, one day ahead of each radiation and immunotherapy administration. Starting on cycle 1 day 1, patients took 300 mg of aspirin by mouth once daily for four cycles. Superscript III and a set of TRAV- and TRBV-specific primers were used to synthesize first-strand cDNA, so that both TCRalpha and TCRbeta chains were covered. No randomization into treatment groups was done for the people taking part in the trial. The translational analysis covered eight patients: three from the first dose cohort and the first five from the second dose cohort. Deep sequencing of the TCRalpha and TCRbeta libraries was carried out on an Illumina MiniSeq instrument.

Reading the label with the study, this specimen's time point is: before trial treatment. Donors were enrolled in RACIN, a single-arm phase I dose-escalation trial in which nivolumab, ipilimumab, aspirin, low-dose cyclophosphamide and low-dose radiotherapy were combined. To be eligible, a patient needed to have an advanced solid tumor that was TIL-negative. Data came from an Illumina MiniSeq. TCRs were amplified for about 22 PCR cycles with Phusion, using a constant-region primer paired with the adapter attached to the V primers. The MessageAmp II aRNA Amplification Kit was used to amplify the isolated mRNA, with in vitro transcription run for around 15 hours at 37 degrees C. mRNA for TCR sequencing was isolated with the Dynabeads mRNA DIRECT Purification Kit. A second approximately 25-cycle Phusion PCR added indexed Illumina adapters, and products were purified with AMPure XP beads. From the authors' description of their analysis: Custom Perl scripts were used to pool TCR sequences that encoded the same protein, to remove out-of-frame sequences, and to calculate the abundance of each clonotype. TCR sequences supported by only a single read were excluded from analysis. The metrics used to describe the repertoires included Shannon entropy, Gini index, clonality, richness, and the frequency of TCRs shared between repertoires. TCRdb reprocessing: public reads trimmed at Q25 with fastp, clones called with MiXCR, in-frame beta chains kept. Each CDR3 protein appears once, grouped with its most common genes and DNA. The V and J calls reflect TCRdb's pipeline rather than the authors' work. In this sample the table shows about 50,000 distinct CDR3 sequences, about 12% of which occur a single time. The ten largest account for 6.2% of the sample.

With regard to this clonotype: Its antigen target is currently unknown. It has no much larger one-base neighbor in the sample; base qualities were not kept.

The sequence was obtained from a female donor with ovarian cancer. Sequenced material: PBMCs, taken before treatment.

The CDR3 reads CATQTDSYGYTF. The DNA is TGTGCCACCCAAACTGACAGTTATGGCTACACCTTC. The chain joins TRBV10-3 to TRBJ1-2; TRBD1 is perhaps the D gene, given 5 matching bases. The CDR3 covers 12 residues, taking in both the cysteine and the phenylalanine. The kept DNA is CDR3 alone, 36 bases in frame from the first base. Based on the germline V gene, the CDR1 and CDR2 sequences are ENHRY and SYGVKD. The junction carries 14 bases between V and J, which are trimmed by 10 bases and 5 bases respectively.